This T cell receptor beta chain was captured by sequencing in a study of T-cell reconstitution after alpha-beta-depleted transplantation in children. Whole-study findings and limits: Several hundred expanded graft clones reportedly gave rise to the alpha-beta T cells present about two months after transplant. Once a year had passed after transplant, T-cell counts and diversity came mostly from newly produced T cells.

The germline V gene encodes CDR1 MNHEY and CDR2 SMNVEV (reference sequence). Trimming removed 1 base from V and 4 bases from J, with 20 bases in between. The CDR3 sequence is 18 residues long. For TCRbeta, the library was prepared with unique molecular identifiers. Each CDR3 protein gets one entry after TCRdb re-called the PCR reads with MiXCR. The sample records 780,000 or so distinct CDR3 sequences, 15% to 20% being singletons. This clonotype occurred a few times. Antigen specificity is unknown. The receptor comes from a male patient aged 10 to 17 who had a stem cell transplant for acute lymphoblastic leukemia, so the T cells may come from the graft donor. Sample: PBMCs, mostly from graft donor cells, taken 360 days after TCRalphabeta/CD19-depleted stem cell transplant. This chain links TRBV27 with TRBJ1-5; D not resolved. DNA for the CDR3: TGTGCCAGCAGTTTATTTGAGGGTTCAAAGTGCTTTAATCAGCCCCAGCATTTT. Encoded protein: CASSLFEGSKCFNQPQHF.